The rows below give T cell receptor beta chains drawn from one sample of a study of T cell responses to AZD1222 COVID-19 vaccine. Repertoires were generated with immunoSEQ multiplex PCR, while TCRdb's copy carries only in-frame clones and drops some. The sample yields over 120,000 clones, roughly 92% seen once. This sample comprised peripheral blood, obtained on day 0 of AZD1222 vaccination. The receptors shown here come from an adult in good health. Both conserved end residues are trimmed from each CDR3. The size entry is marked missing in some rows and otherwise reads once, few, many or a size class.

v_call,clone_size,j_call,cdr3_aa
TRBV5-1,-,TRBJ2-3,ASLRTGTSGSSPDTQY
TRBV5-4,-,TRBJ1-1,ASSLNRGNTEAF
TRBV5-4,-,TRBJ1-5,ASRGGQGDQPQH
TRBV6-5,-,TRBJ1-5,ASSRTVGQPQH
TRBV28,-,TRBJ2-7,ASRDGSLYEQY
TRBV12-3/TRBV12-4,-,TRBJ1-1,ASSFYVTEAF
TRBV7-8,-,TRBJ2-7,ASSPRSGARNYEQY
TRBV27,-,TRBJ2-7,ASSLIGQTYEQY
TRBV28,once,TRBJ2-1,ASNSGRRYNEQF
TRBV2,-,TRBJ2-2,ASSIQGLGELF
TRBV11-2,-,TRBJ2-7,ASSSSQDRGYEQY
TRBV3-1/TRBV3-2,-,TRBJ2-1,ASSPSPSSYNEQF
TRBV11-3,-,TRBJ1-1,ASSRGRLNTEAF
TRBV2,few,TRBJ1-2,ASSEWDRVGYGYT
TRBV7-9,-,TRBJ1-1,ASSRTGIGTEAF
TRBV12-3/TRBV12-4,-,TRBJ1-4,ASSLGTILF
TRBV11-3,-,TRBJ2-1,ASSLGASSYNEQF
TRBV2,-,TRBJ1-1,ASSAGKLNTEAF
TRBV29-1,-,TRBJ2-1,SVDREAGDEQF
TRBV12-5,-,TRBJ1-4,ASGGRDRGDRGEKLF
TRBV19,-,TRBJ1-5,ASSGTLFDQPQH
TRBV5-1,-,TRBJ2-5,ASSLVGSGNQETQY
TRBV6-2/TRBV6-3,few,TRBJ2-1,ASSQYPGRSYNEQF
TRBV4-1,-,TRBJ2-1,ASSQPVGVTNEQF
TRBV3-1/TRBV3-2,few,TRBJ1-3,ASSSLRNTIY
TRBV28,-,TRBJ2-1,ASSTRGHEQF
TRBV7-2,few,TRBJ2-7,ASSRGMGEGYEQY
TRBV5-1,few,TRBJ2-7,ASSAGLHPLYEQY
TRBV15,-,TRBJ2-1,ATSRAAGSYNEQF
TRBV20-1,-,TRBJ1-4,SASGSATNEKLF
TRBV28,-,TRBJ1-5,ASSSMDRERNQPQH
TRBV19,-,TRBJ1-1,ASSTGLNTEAF
TRBV4-1,-,TRBJ2-5,ASSPGLAGDETQY
TRBV27,-,TRBJ2-1,ASTASGSLEYNEQF
TRBV5-4,-,TRBJ2-1,ASSLASGIYNEQF
TRBV18,-,TRBJ2-2,ASSKQGNTGELF
TRBV7-3,-,TRBJ1-1,ASSLTGNTEAF
TRBV30,-,TRBJ1-6,AWSRGLGSHSPLH
TRBV6-7,-,TRBJ1-1,ASSYSSEVNTEAF
TRBV7-9,-,TRBJ1-1,ASSLGGVATGGPGTEAF
TRBV7-3,-,TRBJ2-5,ASSPGDPTLQETQY
TRBV5-1,-,TRBJ1-6,ASSLDLTLYSPLH